Listed below are T cell receptor beta chains from one sample, sequenced in a study of cytomegalovirus exposure and HLA in healthy donors. The protocol was immunoSEQ multiplex PCR, while the TCRdb copy is restricted to in-frame clones and leaves out a portion. This sample yields just under 250,000 clones, of which around 76% are seen a single time; 5.4% belongs to the top ten. Sequencing used PBMCs. These receptors all stem from a woman aged 40-49 years in good health and CMV-seropositive. CDR3s include the opening cysteine and the closing phenylalanine or tryptophan. The D gene is left open where the match is weak. A row's size may be missing; if present it is once, few, many or a size class.

d_call clone_size j_call v_call cdr3_length cdr3_aa cdr3_nt
. . TRBJ1-2 TRBV7-2 14 CASSLVGGFGGYTF TGTGCCAGCAGCTTAGTCGGTGGCTTCGGGGGCTACACCTTC
TRBD2 . TRBJ2-7 TRBV9 15 CASSPTGTSGSEQYF TGTGCCAGCAGCCCTACCGGGACTAGCGGGAGCGAGCAGTACTTC
TRBD1 . TRBJ1-2 TRBV6-5 16 CASSYRRTGGSYGYTF TGTGCCAGCAGTTACCGTAGGACAGGGGGCTCGTATGGCTACACCTTC
TRBD2 . TRBJ2-1 TRBV5-1 17 CASSLHGGSRVDNEQFF TGCGCCAGCAGCTTGCACGGCGGGAGTCGGGTCGATAATGAGCAGTTCTTC
. . TRBJ2-7 TRBV4-1 17 CASSQDQDDEETYEQYF TGCGCCAGCAGCCAAGATCAAGACGATGAGGAAACCTACGAGCAGTACTTC
. . TRBJ2-7 TRBV6-5 15 CASSSSRESGFAVYF TGTGCCAGCAGTAGCTCACGGGAGTCTGGATTTGCGGTCTACTTC
. . TRBJ2-5 TRBV30 13 CAWSWGGRETQYF TGTGCCTGGAGTTGGGGCGGACGGGAGACCCAGTACTTC
TRBD2 . TRBJ2-7 TRBV6-6 16 CASSRTSGGSSYEQYF TGTGCCAGCAGCCGAACATCGGGAGGGAGCTCCTACGAGCAGTACTTC
TRBD1 . TRBJ1-1 TRBV7-2 14 CASRQTGGITEAFF TGTGCCAGCAGGCAAACAGGGGGAATCACTGAAGCTTTCTTT
. . TRBJ1-5 TRBV6-5 14 CASRKQGTSQPQHF TGTGCCAGCAGAAAACAGGGTACAAGTCAGCCCCAGCATTTT
TRBD2 . TRBJ2-7 TRBV19 16 CASSKRLVAGDYEQYF TGTGCCAGTAGTAAAAGGTTGGTAGCGGGTGACTACGAGCAGTACTTC
. . TRBJ2-7 TRBV27 15 CASSFAESYTYEQYF TGTGCCAGCAGTTTCGCGGAGTCCTACACCTACGAGCAGTACTTC
TRBD1 . TRBJ2-7 TRBV5-1 13 CASSAGTGYEQYF TGCGCCAGCAGCGCCGGGACAGGGTACGAGCAGTACTTC
TRBD2 . TRBJ2-7 TRBV6-5 16 CASSSPSGGARYEQYF TGTGCCAGCAGTTCCCCTAGCGGGGGGGCTAGGTACGAGCAGTACTTC
TRBD2 once TRBJ2-3 TRBV2 17 CASSRGTSGTSTDTQYF TGTGCCAGCAGCAGGGGGACTAGCGGTACTAGCACAGATACGCAGTATTTT
TRBD1 . TRBJ1-2 TRBV4-1 16 CASRRDRGPGNYGYTF TGCGCCAGCAGACGCGACAGGGGGCCGGGGAACTATGGCTACACCTTC
TRBD2 . TRBJ2-3 TRBV4-2 16 CASSQVRDYNTDTQYF TGTGCCAGCAGCCAAGTTCGGGACTACAACACAGATACGCAGTATTTT
. . TRBJ2-3 TRBV2 10 CASAVNAQYF TGTGCCAGCGCGGTCAATGCGCAGTATTTT
TRBD2 . TRBJ2-2 TRBV19 19 CASSTPLGLAGGYAGELFF TGTGCCAGTAGTACCCCCCTAGGACTAGCGGGAGGGTACGCCGGGGAGCTGTTTTTT
TRBD2 . TRBJ2-7 TRBV7-6 18 CASSLSLSLAGVPPEQYF TGTGCCAGCAGCTTATCCCTTAGCCTAGCGGGAGTACCCCCCGAGCAGTACTTC
. . TRBJ2-7 TRBV2 15 CASNGGRTSSYEQYF TGTGCCAGCAATGGGGGCAGGACAAGCTCCTACGAGCAGTACTTC
TRBD2 . TRBJ2-3 TRBV7-9 18 CASSLGKLQRGGEDTQYF TGTGCCAGCAGCTTAGGAAAGTTACAGCGGGGGGGAGAAGATACGCAGTATTTT
. . TRBJ1-5 TRBV30 15 CAWSVGRPSNQPQHF TGTGCCTGGAGTGTAGGGAGGCCTTCCAATCAGCCCCAGCATTTT
TRBD2 . TRBJ2-3 TRBV5-6 15 CASSLVGGSPHTQYF TGTGCCAGCAGCTTGGTGGGCGGGAGCCCCCATACGCAGTATTTT
TRBD2 . TRBJ2-1 TRBV7-9 14 CSSNLAGGFNEQFF TGTTCCAGCAACTTAGCGGGAGGGTTTAATGAGCAGTTCTTC
TRBD1 . TRBJ2-2 TRBV7-2 16 CASSYSGTEVTGELFF TGTGCCAGCAGCTACTCCGGGACAGAGGTCACCGGGGAGCTGTTTTTT
. . TRBJ1-1 TRBV6-5 14 CASSPRRGNTEAFF TGTGCCAGCAGTCCCCGCCGGGGGAACACTGAAGCTTTCTTT
TRBD1 . TRBJ2-1 TRBV7-2 14 CASSAGQGWNEQFF TGTGCCAGCAGCGCGGGACAGGGTTGGAATGAGCAGTTCTTC
TRBD1 . TRBJ1-1 TRBV19 15 CASRIYGTGVTEAFF TGTGCCAGTAGGATTTACGGGACAGGGGTCACTGAAGCTTTCTTT
TRBD2 . TRBJ2-7 TRBV11-2 15 CASSLGLAGMGEQYF TGTGCCAGCAGCCTCGGACTAGCGGGGATGGGCGAGCAGTACTTC
. once TRBJ2-4 TRBV29-1 15 CSVAGGTEAKNIQYF TGCAGCGTCGCTGGGGGGACCGAAGCCAAAAACATTCAGTACTTC
. . TRBJ2-1 TRBV10-3 15 CAISESSLAYNEQFF TGTGCCATCAGTGAGTCTAGCCTGGCCTACAATGAGCAGTTCTTC
TRBD1 few TRBJ1-1 TRBV7-9 15 CASSVAGGQGAGAFF TGTGCCAGCAGCGTCGCGGGAGGACAGGGGGCCGGGGCTTTCTTT
TRBD2 . TRBJ2-3 TRBV10-3 14 CAIRLAGATDTQYF TGTGCCATTAGACTAGCGGGGGCCACAGATACGCAGTATTTT
. once TRBJ2-2 TRBV5-1 15 CASSLATGDTGELFF TGCGCCAGCAGCTTGGCTACGGGAGACACCGGGGAGCTGTTTTTT
. few TRBJ2-3 TRBV5-1 14 CASSLAAGAYTQYF TGCGCCAGCAGCTTGGCTGCGGGGGCCTATACGCAGTATTTT
TRBD1 . TRBJ2-7 TRBV6-1 13 CASRWTGVYEQYF TGTGCCAGCAGATGGACAGGGGTTTACGAGCAGTACTTC
. . TRBJ2-3 TRBV5-4 16 CASSFQIWGGDNTQYF TGTGCCAGCAGCTTCCAGATCTGGGGGGGGGACAATACGCAGTATTTT
. . TRBJ1-2 TRBV7-3 16 CASSPGSAAVNYGYTF TGTGCCAGCAGCCCCGGGTCGGCAGCCGTTAACTATGGCTACACCTTC
. few TRBJ1-5 TRBV2 13 CASSGGGEQPQHF TGTGCCAGCAGTGGCGGGGGAGAGCAGCCCCAGCATTTT
TRBD1 few TRBJ1-4 TRBV19 15 CASSQDRGSNEKLFF TGTGCCAGTAGCCAAGACAGGGGGTCTAATGAAAAACTGTTTTTT
TRBD2 . TRBJ2-3 TRBV7-9 16 CASSLLRGGHTDTQYF TGTGCCAGCAGCCTCCTTCGCGGGGGGCACACAGATACGCAGTATTTT
. few TRBJ1-5 TRBV19 13 CASSGTEMEPQHF TGTGCCAGTAGTGGGACTGAGATGGAACCCCAGCATTTT
. . TRBJ1-3 TRBV29-1 13 CSVEEGGGNTIYF TGCAGCGTTGAGGAGGGTGGTGGAAACACCATATATTTT
TRBD1 . TRBJ1-6 TRBV5-4 14 CASSFGDRDSPLHF TGTGCCAGCAGCTTTGGGGACAGGGATTCACCCCTCCACTTT
. . TRBJ2-2 TRBV25-1 15 CASSAPTGNTGELFF TGTGCCAGCAGTGCGCCGACAGGGAACACCGGGGAGCTGTTTTTT
TRBD2 . TRBJ2-2 TRBV19 16 CASSRDLAVWAGELFF TGTGCCAGTAGTAGAGATCTAGCGGTGTGGGCCGGGGAGCTGTTTTTT
TRBD1 once TRBJ2-1 TRBV29-1 14 CSVPSATGVNEQFF TGCAGCGTTCCAAGCGCGACAGGGGTCAATGAGCAGTTCTTC
. . TRBJ2-7 TRBV7-9 12 CASSRESRQQYF TGTGCCAGCAGCCGCGAGTCCCGCCAGCAGTACTTC
TRBD2 . TRBJ2-7 TRBV19 15 CASSRTSGSSHEQYF TGTGCCAGTAGTCGAACTAGCGGGAGTTCCCACGAGCAGTACTTC
. . TRBJ2-2 TRBV7-9 14 CASSLNEAGGELFF TGTGCCAGCAGCTTAAATGAGGCCGGCGGGGAGCTGTTTTTT
. . TRBJ1-2 TRBV13 14 CASMWRGAGYGYTF TGTGCCAGCATGTGGAGGGGCGCCGGGTATGGCTACACCTTC
TRBD2 . TRBJ2-3 TRBV10-1 16 CASSEGSSGSTDTQYF TGCGCCAGCAGTGAGGGGTCTAGCGGGAGCACAGATACGCAGTATTTT
. . TRBJ2-5 TRBV7-9 13 CASSLIPQETQYF TGTGCCAGCAGCTTAATCCCCCAGGAGACCCAGTACTTC
. . TRBJ1-1 TRBV11-1 15 CASSLQGLTNTEAFF TGTGCCAGCAGCTTGCAGGGCCTGACGAACACTGAAGCTTTCTTT
. . TRBJ2-3 TRBV29-1 15 CSVNARGGDTDTQYF TGCAGCGTTAACGCCAGGGGAGGGGACACAGATACGCAGTATTTT
TRBD2 once TRBJ2-1 TRBV14 15 CASSPGLAGGTEQFF TGTGCCAGCAGCCCGGGACTAGCGGGGGGGACTGAGCAGTTCTTC
. few TRBJ2-5 TRBV20-1 10 CSATGETQYF TGCAGTGCTACCGGGGAGACCCAGTACTTC